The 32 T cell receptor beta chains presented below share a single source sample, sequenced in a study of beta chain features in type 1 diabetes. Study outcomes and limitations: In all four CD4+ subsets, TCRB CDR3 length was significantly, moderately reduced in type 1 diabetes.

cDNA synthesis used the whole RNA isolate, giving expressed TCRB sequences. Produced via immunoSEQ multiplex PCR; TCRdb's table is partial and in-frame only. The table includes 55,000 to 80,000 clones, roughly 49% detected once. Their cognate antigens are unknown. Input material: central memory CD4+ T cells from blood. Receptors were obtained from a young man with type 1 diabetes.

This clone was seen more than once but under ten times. The CDR3, as DNA: TGTGCCAGCAGCACACTGGGGGGGAGAAAGGAGGAGACCCAGTACTTC. Protein product: CASSTLGGRKEETQYF. The chain joins TRBV7-9 to TRBJ2-5; 7 nucleotides align to TRBD2. This CDR3 comprises 16 residues. Germline V lookup: CDR1 SEHNR, CDR2 FQNEAQ (reference sequence). Unmatched junction bases numbered 14, after V lost 5 bases and J lost 5 bases.

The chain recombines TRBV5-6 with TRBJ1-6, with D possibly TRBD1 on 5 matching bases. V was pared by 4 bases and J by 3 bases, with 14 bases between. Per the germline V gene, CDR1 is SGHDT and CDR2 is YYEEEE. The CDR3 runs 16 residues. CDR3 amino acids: CASSRDSLIYNSPLHF. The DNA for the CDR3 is TGTGCCAGCAGCCGCGACAGCTTAATCTATAATTCACCCCTCCACTTT.

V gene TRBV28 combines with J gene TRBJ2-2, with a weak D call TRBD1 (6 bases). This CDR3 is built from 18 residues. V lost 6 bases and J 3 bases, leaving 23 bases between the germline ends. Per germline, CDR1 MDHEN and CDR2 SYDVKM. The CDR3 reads CASSPTWGPKQHTGELFF. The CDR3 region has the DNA TGTGCCAGCAGCCCGACGTGGGGGCCTAAGCAGCACACCGGGGAGCTGTTTTTT. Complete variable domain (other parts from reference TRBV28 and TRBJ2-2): DVKVTQSSRYLVKRTGEKVFLECVQDMDHENMFWYRQDPGLGLRLIYFSYDVKMKEKGDIPEGYSVSREKKERFSLILESASTNQTSMYLCASSPTWGPKQHTGELFFGEGSRLTVL.

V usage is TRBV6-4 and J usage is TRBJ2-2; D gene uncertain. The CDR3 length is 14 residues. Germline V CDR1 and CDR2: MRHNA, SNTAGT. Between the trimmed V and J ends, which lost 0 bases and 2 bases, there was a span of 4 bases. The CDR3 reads CASSDSRNTGELFF. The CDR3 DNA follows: TGTGCCAGCAGTGACTCTAGAAACACCGGGGAGCTGTTTTTT.

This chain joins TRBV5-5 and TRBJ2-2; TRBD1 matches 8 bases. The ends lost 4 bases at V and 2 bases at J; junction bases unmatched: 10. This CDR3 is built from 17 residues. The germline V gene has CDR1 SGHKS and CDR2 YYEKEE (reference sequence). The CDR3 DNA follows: TGTGCCAGCAGCCTCCGCGGACAGGGCGGAAACACCGGGGAGCTGTTTTTT. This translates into CASSLRGQGGNTGELFF.

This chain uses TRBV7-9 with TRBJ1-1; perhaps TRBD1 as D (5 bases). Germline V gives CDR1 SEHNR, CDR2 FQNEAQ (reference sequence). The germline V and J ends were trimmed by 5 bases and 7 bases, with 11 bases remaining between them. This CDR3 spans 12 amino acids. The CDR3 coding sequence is TGTGCCAGCAGCCGTCTTCAGGGTGAAGCTTTCTTT. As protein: CASSRLQGEAFF.

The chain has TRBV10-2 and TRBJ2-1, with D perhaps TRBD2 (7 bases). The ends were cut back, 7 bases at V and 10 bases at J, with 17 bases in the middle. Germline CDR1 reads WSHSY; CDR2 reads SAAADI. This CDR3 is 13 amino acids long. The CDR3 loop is CASIWSGGEEQFF. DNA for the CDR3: TGCGCCAGCATTTGGTCGGGGGGCGAGGAGCAGTTCTTC.

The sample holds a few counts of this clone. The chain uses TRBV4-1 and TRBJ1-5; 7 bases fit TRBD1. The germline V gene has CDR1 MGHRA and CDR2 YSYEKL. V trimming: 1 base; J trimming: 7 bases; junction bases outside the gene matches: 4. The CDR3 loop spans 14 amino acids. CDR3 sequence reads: CASSQGAGGQPQHF. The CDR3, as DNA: TGCGCCAGCAGCCAAGGGGCAGGGGGACAGCCCCAGCATTTT.

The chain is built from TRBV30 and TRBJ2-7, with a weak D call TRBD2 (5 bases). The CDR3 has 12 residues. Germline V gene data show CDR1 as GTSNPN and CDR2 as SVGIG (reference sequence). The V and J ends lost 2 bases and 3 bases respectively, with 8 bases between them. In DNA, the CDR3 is TGTGCCTGGAGTACGGGAAACTACGAGCAGTACTTC. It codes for CAWSTGNYEQYF.

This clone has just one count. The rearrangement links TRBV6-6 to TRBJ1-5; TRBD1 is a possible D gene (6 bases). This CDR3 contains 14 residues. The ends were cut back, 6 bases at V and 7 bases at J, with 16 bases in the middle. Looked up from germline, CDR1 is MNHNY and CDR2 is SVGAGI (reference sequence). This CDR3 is CASSLTGHQQPQHF. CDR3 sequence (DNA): TGTGCCAGCAGCCTAACAGGGCACCAACAGCCCCAGCATTTT.

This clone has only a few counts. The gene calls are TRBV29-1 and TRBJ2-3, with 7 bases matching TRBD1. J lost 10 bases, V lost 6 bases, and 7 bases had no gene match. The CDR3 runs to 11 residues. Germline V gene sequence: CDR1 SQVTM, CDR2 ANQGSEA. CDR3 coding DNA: TGCAGCGTGACAGGGCCTGGGGCGCAGTATTTT. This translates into CSVTGPGAQYF.

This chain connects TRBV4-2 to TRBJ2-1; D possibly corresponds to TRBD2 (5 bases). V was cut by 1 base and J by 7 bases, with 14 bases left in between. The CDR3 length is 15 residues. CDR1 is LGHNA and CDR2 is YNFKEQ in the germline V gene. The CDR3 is CASSQVLSSSNEQFF. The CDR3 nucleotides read TGTGCCAGCAGCCAAGTATTGTCTAGCAGTAATGAGCAGTTCTTC.

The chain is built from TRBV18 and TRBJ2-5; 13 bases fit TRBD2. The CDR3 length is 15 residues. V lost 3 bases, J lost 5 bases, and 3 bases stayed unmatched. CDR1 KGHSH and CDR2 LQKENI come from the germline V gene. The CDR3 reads CASSPRTSGSETQYF. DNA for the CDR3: TGTGCCAGCTCACCGAGGACTAGCGGGAGCGAGACCCAGTACTTC.

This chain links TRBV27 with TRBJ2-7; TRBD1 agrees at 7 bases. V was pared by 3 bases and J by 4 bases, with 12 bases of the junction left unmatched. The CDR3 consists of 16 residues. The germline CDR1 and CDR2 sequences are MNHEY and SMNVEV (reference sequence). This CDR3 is CASSFSTGTGPYEQYF. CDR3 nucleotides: TGTGCCAGCAGTTTTTCGACAGGGACGGGGCCATACGAGCAGTACTTC.

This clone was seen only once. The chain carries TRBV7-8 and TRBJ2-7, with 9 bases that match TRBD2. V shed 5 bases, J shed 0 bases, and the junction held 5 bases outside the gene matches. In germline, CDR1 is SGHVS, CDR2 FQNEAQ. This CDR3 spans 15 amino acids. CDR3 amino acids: CASSVTSGLSYEQYF. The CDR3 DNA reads TGTGCCAGCAGCGTGACTAGCGGACTCTCCTACGAGCAGTACTTC.

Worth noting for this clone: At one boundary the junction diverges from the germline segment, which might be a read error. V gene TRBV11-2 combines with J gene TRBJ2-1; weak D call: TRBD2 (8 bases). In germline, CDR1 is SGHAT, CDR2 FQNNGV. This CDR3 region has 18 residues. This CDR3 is CASSPLGRGGKGGNGQFF. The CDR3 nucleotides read TGTGCCAGCAGCCCTCTTGGACGGGGGGGCAAAGGGGGCAATGGGCAGTTCTTC.

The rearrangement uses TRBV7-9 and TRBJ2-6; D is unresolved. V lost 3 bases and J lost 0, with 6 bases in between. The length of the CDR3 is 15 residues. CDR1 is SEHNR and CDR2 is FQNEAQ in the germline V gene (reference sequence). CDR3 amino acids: CASSFQVSGANVLTF. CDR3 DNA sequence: TGTGCCAGCAGCTTTCAGGTCTCTGGGGCCAACGTCCTGACTTTC.

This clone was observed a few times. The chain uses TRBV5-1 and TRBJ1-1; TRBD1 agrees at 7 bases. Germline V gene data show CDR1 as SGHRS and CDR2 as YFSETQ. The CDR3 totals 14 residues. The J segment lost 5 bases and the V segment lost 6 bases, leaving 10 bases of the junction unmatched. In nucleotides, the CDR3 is TGCGCCAGCACAAGAGACAGGGTCCAAACTGAAGCTTTCTTT. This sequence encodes CASTRDRVQTEAFF.

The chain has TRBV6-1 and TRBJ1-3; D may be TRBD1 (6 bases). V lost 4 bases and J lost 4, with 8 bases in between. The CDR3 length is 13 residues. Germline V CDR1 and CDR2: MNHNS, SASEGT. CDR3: CASSVDRGNTIYF. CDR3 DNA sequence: TGTGCCAGCAGTGTCGACAGGGGAAACACCATATATTTT.

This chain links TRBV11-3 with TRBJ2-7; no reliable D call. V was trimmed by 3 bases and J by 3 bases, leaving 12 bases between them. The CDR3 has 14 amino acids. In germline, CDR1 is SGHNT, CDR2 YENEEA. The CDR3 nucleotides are TGTGCCAGCAGCTTTGGCAGGAACTTCTACGAGCAGTACTTC. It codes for CASSFGRNFYEQYF.

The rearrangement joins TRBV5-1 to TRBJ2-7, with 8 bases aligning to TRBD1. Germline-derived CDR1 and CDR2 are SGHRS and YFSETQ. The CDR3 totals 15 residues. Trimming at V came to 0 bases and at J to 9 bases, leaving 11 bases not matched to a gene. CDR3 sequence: CASSLADGTGGMQYF. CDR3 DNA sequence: TGCGCCAGCAGCTTGGCCGACGGGACAGGAGGGATGCAGTACTTC.

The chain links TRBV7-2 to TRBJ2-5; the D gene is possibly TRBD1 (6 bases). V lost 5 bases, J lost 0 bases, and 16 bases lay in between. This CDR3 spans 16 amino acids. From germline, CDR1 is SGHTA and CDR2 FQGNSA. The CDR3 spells CASSPGQKPYQETQYF. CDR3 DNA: TGTGCCAGCAGCCCTGGACAGAAGCCTTACCAAGAGACCCAGTACTTC.

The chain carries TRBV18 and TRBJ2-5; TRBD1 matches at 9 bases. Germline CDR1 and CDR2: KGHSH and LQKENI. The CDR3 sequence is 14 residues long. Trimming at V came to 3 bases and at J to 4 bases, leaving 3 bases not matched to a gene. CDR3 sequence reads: CASSPGQGGETQYF. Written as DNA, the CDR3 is TGTGCCAGCTCACCGGGACAGGGAGGAGAGACCCAGTACTTC.

CDR3 coding DNA: TGTGCCAGCAGCTATGAGGGTGGTAGAAATCAGCCCCAGCATTTT. Protein product: CASSYEGGRNQPQHF. The chain carries TRBV7-8 and TRBJ1-5; no definite D call. The CDR3 extends over 15 amino acids. Trimming removed 4 bases at V and 4 bases at J, with 14 bases between. Germline V gives CDR1 SGHVS, CDR2 FQNEAQ.

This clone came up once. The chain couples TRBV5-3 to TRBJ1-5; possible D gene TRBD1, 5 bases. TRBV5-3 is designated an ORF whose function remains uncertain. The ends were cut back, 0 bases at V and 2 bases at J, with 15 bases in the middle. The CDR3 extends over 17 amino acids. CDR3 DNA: TGTGCCAGAAGCTTGGTCGGCAGGGAAGTTCGCAATCAGCCCCAGCATTTT. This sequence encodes CARSLVGREVRNQPQHF.

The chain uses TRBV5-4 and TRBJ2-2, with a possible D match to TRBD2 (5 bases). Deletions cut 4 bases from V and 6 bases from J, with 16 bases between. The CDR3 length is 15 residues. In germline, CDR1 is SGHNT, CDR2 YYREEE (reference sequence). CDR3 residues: CASSPPGSIAGELFF. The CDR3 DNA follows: TGTGCCAGCAGCCCACCGGGGAGTATCGCCGGGGAGCTGTTTTTT.

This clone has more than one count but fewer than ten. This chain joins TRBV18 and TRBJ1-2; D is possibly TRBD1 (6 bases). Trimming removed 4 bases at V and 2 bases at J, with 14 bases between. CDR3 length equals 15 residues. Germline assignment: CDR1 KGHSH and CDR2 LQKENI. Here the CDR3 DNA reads TGTGCCAGCTCACAGGGACAAGGAGGAAACTATGGCTACACCTTC. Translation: CASSQGQGGNYGYTF.

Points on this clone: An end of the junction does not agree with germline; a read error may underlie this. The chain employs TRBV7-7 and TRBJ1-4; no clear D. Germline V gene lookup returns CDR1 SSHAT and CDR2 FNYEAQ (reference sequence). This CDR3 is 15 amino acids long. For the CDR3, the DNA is TGTGCTAGCAGCCCGAAGCGGGGAACTAATGAAAAACTGTTTTTT. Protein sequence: CASSPKRGTNEKLFF. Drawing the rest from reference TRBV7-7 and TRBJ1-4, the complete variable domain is GAGVSQSPRYKVTKRGQDVTLRCDPISSHATLYWYQQALGQGPEFLTYFNYEAQPDKSGLPSDRFSAERPEGSISTLTIQRTEQRDSAMYRCASSPKRGTNEKLFFGSGTQLSVL.

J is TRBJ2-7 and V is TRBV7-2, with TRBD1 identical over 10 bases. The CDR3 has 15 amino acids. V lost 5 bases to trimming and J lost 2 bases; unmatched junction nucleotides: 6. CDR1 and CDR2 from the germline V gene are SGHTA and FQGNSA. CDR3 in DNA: TGTGCCAGCAGCGTTTCGGGGACAGGGGCCTACGAGCAGTACTTC. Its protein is CASSVSGTGAYEQYF. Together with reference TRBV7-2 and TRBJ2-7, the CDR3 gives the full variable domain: GAGVSQSPSNKVTEKGKDVELRCDPISGHTALYWYRQSLGQGLEFLIYFQGNSAPDKSGLPSDRFSAERTGGSVSTLTIQRTQQEDSAVYLCASSVSGTGAYEQYFGPGTRLTVT.

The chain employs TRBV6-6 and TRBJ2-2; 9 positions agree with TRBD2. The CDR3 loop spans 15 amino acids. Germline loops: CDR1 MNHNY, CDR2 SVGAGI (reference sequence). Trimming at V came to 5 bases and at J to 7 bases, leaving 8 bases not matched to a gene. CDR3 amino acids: CASSALGREGGELFF. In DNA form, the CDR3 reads TGTGCCAGCAGTGCCCTCGGGCGGGAGGGCGGGGAGCTGTTTTTT.

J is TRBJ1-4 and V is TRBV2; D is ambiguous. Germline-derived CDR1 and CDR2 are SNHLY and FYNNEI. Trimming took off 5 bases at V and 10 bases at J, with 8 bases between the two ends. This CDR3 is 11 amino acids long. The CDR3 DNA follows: TGTGCCAGCAGTACCGGTGTAAAACTGTTTTTT. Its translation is CASSTGVKLFF.

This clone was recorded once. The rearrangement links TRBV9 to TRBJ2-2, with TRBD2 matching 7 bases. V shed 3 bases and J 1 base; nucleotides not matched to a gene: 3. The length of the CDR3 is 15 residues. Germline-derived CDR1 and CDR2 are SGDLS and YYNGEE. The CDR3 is CASSAWGGNTGELFF. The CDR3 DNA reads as TGTGCCAGCAGCGCCTGGGGGGGGAACACCGGGGAGCTGTTTTTT.